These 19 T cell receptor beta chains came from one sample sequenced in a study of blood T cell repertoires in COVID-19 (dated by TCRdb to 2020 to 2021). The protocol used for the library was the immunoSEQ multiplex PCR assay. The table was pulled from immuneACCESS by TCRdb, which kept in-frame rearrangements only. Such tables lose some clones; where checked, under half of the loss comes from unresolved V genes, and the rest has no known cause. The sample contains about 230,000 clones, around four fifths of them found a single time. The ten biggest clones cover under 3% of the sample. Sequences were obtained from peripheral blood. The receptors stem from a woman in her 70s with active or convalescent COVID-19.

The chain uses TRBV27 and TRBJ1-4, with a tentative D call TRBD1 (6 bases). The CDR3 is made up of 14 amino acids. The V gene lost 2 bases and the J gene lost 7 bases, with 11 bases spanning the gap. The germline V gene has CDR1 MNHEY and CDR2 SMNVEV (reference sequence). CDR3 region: CASSLQGWGEKLFF. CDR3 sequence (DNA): TGTGCCAGCAGTTTACAGGGGTGGGGTGAAAAACTGTTTTTT.

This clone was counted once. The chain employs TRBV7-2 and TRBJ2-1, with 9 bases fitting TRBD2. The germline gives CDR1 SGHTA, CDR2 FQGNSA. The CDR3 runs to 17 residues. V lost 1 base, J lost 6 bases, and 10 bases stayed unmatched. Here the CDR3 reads CASSLVRWRGGPNEQFF. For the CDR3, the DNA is TGTGCCAGCAGCTTAGTAAGGTGGCGGGGGGGCCCCAATGAGCAGTTCTTC.

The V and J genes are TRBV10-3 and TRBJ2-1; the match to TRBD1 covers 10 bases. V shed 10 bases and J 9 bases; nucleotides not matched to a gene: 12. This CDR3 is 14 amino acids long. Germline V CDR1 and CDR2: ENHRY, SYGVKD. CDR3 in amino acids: CATSPGQGFGEQFF. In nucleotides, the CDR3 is TGTGCCACTTCACCGGGACAGGGGTTCGGTGAGCAGTTCTTC.

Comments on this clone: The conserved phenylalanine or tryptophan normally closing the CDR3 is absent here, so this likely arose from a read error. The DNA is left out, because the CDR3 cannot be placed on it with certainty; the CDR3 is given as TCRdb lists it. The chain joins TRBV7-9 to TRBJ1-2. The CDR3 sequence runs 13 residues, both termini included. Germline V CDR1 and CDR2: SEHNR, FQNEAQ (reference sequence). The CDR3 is CASSSLGDGRLRV.

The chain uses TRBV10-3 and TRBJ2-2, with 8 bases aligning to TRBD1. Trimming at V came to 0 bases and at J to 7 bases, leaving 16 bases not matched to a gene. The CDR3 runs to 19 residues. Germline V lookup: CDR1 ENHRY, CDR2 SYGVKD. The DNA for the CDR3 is TGTGCCATCAGTGAGTCGACCCCGCACGACAGGGGACGGGTCGGGGAGCTGTTTTTT. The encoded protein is CAISESTPHDRGRVGELFF.

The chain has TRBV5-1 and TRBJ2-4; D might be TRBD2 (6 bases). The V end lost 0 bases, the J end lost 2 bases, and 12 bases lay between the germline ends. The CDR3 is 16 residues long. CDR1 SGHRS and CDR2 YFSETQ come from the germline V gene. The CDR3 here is CASSLEEGTTKNIQYF. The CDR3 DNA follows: TGCGCCAGCAGCTTGGAGGAGGGGACCACCAAAAACATTCAGTACTTC.

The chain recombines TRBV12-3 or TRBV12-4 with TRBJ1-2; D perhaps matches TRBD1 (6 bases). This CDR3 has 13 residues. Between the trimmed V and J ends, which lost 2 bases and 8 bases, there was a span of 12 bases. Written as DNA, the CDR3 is TGTGCCAGCAGTTTATGGGCAGGGGAAGGCTACACCTTC. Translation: CASSLWAGEGYTF.

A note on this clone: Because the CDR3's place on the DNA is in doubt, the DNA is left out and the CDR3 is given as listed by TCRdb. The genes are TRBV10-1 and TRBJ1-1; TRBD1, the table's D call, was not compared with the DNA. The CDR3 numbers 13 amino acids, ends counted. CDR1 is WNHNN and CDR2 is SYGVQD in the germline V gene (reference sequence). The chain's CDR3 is CASSSSGQGIAFF.

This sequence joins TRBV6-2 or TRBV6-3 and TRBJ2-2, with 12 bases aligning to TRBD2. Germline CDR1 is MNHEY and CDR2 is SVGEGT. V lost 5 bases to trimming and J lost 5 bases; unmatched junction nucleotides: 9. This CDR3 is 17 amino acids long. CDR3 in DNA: TGTGCCAGCAGTCAGACTAGCGGGGGCGTAAGAACCGGGGAGCTGTTTTTT. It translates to CASSQTSGGVRTGELFF.

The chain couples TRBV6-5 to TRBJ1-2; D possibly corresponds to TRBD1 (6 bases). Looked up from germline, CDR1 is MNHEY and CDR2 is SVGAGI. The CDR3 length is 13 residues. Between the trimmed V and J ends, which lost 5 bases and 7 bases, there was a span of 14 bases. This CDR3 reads CASSPQGGAGYTF. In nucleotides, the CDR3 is TGTGCCAGCAGTCCACAGGGTGGCGCTGGCTACACCTTC.

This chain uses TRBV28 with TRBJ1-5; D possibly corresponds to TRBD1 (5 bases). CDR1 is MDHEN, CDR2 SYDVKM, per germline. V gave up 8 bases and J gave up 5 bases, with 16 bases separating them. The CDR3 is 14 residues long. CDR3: CASDPQGGYQPQHF. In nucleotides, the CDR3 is TGTGCCAGCGACCCCCAGGGCGGCTATCAGCCCCAGCATTTT.

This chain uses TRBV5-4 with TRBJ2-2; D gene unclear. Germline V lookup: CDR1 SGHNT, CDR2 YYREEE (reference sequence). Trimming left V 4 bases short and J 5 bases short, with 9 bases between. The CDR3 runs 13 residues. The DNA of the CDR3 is TGTGCCAGCAGCCTACCAACGACCGGGGAGCTGTTTTTT. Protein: CASSLPTTGELFF.

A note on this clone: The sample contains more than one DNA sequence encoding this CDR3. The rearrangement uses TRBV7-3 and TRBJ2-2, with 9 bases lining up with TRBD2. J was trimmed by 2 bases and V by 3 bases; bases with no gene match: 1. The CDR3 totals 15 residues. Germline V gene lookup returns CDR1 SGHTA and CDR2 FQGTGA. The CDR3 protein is CASSLTSGNTGELFF. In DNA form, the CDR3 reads TGTGCCAGCAGCTTGACTAGCGGAAACACCGGGGAGCTGTTTTTT.

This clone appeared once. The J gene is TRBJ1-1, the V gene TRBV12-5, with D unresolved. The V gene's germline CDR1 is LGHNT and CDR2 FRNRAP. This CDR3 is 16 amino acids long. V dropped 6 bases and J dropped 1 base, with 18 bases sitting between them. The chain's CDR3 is CASGRAAPGRNTEAFF. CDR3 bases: TGTGCTAGTGGCCGGGCGGCGCCGGGAAGGAACACTGAAGCTTTCTTT. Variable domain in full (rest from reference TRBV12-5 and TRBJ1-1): DARVTQTPRHKVTEMGQEVTMRCQPILGHNTVFWYRQTMMQGLELLAYFRNRAPLDDSGMPKDRFSAEMPDATLATLKIQPSEPRDSAVYFCASGRAAPGRNTEAFFGQGTRLTVV.

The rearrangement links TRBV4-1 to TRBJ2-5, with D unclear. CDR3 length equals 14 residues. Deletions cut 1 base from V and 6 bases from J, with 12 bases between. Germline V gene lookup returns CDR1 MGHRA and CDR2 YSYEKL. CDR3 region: CASSQVTSVKTQYF. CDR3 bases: TGCGCCAGCAGCCAAGTAACATCCGTGAAGACCCAGTACTTC.

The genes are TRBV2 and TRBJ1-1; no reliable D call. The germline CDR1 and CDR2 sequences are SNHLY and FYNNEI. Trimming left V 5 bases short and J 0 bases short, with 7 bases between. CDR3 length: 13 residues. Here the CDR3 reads CASSREMNTEAFF. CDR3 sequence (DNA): TGTGCCAGCAGTAGAGAAATGAACACTGAAGCTTTCTTT.

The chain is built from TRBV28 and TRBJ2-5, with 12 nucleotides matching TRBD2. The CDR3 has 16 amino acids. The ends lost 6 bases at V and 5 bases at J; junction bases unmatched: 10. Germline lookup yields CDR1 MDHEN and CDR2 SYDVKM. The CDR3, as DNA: TGTGCCAGCAGACTAGCCCTAGCGGGGGGGCGGGAGACCCAGTACTTC. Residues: CASRLALAGGRETQYF.

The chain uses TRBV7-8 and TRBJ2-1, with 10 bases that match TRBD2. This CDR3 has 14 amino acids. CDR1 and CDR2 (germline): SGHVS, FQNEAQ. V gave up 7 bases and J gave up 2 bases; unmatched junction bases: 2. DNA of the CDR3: TGTGCCAGCAAACTAGCGGGGCCCTACAATGAGCAGTTCTTC. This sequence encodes CASKLAGPYNEQFF. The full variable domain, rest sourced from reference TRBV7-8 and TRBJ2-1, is GAGVSQSPRYKVAKRGQDVALRCDPISGHVSLFWYQQALGQGPEFLTYFQNEAQLDKSGLPSDRFFAERPEGSVSTLKIQRTQQEDSAVYLCASKLAGPYNEQFFGPGTRLTVL.

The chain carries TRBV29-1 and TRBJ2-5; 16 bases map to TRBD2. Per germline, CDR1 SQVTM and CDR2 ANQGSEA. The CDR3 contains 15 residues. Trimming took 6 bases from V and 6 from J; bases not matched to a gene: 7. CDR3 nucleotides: TGCAGCGTCGAACCGGGACTAGCGGGAGGGAAGACCCAGTACTTC. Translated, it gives CSVEPGLAGGKTQYF.